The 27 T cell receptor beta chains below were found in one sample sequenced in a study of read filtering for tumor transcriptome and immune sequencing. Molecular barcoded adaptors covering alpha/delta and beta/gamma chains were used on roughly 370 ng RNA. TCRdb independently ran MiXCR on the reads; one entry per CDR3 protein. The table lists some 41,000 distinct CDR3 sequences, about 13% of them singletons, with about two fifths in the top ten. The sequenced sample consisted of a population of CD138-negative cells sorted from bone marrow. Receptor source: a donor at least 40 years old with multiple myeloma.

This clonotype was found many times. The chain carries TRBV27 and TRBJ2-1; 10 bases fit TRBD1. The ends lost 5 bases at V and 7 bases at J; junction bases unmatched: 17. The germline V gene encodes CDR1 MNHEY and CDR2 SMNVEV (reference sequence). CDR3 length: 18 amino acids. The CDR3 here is CASSPLGQGQFYGNEQFF. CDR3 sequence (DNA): TGTGCCAGCAGTCCTCTGGGACAGGGGCAGTTTTACGGGAATGAGCAGTTCTTC.

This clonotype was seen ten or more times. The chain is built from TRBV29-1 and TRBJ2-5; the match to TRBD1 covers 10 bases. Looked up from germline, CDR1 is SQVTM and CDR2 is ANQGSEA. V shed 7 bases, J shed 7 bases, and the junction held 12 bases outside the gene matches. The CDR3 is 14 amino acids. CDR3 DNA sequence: TGCAGCGCTGGGACAGGGGAGGGAACTGGGACCCAGTACTTC. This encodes CSAGTGEGTGTQYF. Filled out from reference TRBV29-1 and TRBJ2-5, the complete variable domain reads SAVISQKPSRDICQRGTSLTIQCQVDSQVTMMFWYRQQPGQSLTLIATANQGSEATYESGFVIDKFPISRPNLTFSTLTVSNMSPEDSSIYLCSAGTGEGTGTQYFGPGTRLLVL.

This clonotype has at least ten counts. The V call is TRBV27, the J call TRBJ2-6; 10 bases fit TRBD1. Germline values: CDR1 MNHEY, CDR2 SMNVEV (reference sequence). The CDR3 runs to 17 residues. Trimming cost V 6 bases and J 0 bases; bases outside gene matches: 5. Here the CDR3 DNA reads TGTGCCAGCAGCCCCGGGACAGGGGTCTCTGGGGCCAACGTCCTGACTTTC. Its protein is CASSPGTGVSGANVLTF.

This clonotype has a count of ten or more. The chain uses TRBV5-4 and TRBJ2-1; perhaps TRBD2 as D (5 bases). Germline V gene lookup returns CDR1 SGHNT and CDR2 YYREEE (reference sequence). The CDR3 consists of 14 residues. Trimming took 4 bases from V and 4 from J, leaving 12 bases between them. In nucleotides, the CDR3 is TGTGCCAGCAGCCTGAGGGCAGAATACAATGAGCAGTTCTTC. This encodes CASSLRAEYNEQFF.

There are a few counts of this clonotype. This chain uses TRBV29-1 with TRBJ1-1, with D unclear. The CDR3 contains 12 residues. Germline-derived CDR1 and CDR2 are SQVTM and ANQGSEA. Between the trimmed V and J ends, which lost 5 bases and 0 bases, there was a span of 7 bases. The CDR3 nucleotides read TGCAGCGTTCCGGGGATGAACACTGAAGCTTTCTTT. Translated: CSVPGMNTEAFF.

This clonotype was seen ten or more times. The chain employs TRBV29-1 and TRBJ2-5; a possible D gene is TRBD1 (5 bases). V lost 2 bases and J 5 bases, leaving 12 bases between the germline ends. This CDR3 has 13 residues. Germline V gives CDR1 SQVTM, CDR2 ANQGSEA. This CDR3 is CSVEPGSEETQYF. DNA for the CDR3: TGCAGCGTTGAACCAGGGTCGGAGGAGACCCAGTACTTC. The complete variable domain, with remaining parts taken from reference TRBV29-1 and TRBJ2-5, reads SAVISQKPSRDICQRGTSLTIQCQVDSQVTMMFWYRQQPGQSLTLIATANQGSEATYESGFVIDKFPISRPNLTFSTLTVSNMSPEDSSIYLCSVEPGSEETQYFGPGTRLLVL.

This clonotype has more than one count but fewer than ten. CDR3 coding DNA: TGCGCCAGCAGCGACCCAGGGGGCCGGGGCGGGAACACTGAAGCTTTCTTT. The encoded protein is CASSDPGGRGGNTEAFF. The chain couples TRBV10-2 to TRBJ1-1; 8 bases agree with TRBD1. Per the germline V gene, CDR1 is WSHSY and CDR2 is SAAADI. V lost 6 bases to trimming and J lost 1 base; unmatched junction nucleotides: 13. The CDR3 totals 17 residues.

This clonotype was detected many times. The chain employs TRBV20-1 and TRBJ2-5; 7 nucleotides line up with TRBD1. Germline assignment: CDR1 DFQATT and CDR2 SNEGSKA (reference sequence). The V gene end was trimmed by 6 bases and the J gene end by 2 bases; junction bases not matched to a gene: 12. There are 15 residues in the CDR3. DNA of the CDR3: TGCAGTGCCCTGAGCGGACAGGCGTCTCAAGAGACCCAGTACTTC. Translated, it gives CSALSGQASQETQYF.

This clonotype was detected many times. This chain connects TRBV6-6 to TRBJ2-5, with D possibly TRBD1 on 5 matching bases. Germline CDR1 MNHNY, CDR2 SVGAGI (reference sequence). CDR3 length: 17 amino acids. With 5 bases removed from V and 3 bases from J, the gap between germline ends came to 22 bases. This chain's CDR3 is CASSAVTGESLEETQYF. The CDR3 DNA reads TGTGCCAGCAGTGCCGTTACAGGAGAAAGTCTAGAAGAGACCCAGTACTTC.

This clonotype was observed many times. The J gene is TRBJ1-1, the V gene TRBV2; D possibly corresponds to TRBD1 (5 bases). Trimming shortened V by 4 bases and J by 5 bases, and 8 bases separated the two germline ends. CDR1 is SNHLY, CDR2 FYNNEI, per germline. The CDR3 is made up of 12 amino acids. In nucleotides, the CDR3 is TGTGCCAGCAGTGGCCCAGGGACTGAAGCTTTCTTT. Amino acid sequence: CASSGPGTEAFF.

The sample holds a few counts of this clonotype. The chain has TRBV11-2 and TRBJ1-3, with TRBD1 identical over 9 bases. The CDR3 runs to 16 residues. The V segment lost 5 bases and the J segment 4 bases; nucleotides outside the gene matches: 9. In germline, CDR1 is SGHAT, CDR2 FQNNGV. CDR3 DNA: TGTGCCAGCAGCATCCAAACAGGGGGCTTAGGAAACACCATATATTTT. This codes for CASSIQTGGLGNTIYF.

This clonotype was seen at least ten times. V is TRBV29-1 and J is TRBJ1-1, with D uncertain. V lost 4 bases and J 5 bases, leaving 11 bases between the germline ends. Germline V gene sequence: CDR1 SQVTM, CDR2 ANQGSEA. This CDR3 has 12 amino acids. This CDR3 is CSVVGVKTEAFF. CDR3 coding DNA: TGCAGCGTTGTTGGGGTAAAGACTGAAGCTTTCTTT.

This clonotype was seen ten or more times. The CDR3 nucleotides read TGTGCCAGCAGCCAAGGGGGGCTAGCGGGCTTCGGTGGCACCGGGGAGCTGTTTTTT. As protein: CASSQGGLAGFGGTGELFF. V and J are TRBV4-2 and TRBJ2-2; 8 positions match TRBD2. CDR1 and CDR2 from the germline V gene are LGHNA and YNFKEQ. V was clipped by 1 base and J by 4 bases; unmatched bases: 14. The CDR3 sequence is 19 residues long.

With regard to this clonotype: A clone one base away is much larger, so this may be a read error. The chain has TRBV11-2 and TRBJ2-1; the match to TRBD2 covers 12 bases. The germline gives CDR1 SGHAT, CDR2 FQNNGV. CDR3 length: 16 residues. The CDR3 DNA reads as TGTGCCGGCAGCTTAGGGCTAGCGGGAGGGACCAATGAGCAGTTCTTC. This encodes CAGSLGLAGGTNEQFF.

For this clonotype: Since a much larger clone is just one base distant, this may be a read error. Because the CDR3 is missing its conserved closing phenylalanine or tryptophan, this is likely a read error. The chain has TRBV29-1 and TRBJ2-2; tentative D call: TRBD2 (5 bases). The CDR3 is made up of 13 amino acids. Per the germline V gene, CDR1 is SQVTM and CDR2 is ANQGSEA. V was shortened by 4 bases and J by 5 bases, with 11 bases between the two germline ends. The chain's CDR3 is CSVVRATTGELFS. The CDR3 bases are TGCAGCGTTGTGCGGGCGACTACCGGGGAGCTGTTTTCT.

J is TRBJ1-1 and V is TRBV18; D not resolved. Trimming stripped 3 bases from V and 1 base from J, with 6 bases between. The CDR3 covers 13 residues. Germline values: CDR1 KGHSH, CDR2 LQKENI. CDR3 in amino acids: CASSPSSNTEAFF. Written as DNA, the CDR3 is TGTGCCAGCTCACCCAGTTCGAACACTGAAGCTTTCTTT. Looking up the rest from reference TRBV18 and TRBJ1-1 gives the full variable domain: NAGVMQNPRHLVRRRGQEARLRCSPMKGHSHVYWYRQLPEEGLKFMVYLQKENIIDESGMPKERFSAEFPKEGPSILRIQQVVRGDSAAYFCASSPSSNTEAFFGQGTRLTVV.

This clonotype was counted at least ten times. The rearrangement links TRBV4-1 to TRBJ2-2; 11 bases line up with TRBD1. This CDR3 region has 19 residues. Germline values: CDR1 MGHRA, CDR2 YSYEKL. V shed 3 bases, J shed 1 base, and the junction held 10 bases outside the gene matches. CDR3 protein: CASSHTFRDRGGNTGELFF. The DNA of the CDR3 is TGCGCCAGCAGCCACACCTTCCGGGACAGGGGGGGGAACACCGGGGAGCTGTTTTTT.

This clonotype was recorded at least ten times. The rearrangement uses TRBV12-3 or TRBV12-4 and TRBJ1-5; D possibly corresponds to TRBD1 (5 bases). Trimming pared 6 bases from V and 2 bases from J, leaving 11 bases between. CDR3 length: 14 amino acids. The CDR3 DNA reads TGTGCCAGCAGCAGGCAGGGCCGCAATCAGCCCCAGCATTTT. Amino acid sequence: CASSRQGRNQPQHF.

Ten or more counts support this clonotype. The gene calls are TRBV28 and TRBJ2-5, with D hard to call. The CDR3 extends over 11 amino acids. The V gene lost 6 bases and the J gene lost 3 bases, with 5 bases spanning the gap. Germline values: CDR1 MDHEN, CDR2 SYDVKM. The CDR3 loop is CASSFKETQYF. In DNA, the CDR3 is TGTGCCAGCAGCTTTAAAGAGACCCAGTACTTC. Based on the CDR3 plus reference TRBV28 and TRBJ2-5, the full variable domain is DVKVTQSSRYLVKRTGEKVFLECVQDMDHENMFWYRQDPGLGLRLIYFSYDVKMKEKGDIPEGYSVSREKKERFSLILESASTNQTSMYLCASSFKETQYFGPGTRLLVL.

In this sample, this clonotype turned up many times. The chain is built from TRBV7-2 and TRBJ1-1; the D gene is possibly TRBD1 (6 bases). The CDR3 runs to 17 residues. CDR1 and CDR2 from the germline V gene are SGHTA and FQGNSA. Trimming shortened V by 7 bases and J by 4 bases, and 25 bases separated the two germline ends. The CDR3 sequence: CASTTSRGGGQATEAFF. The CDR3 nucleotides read TGTGCCAGCACTACATCACGGGGAGGGGGTCAGGCCACTGAAGCTTTCTTT.

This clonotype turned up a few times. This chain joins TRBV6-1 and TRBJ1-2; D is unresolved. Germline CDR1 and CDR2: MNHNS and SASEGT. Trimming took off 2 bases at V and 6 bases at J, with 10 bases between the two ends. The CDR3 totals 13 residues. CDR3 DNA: TGTGCCAGCAGTGAATCGAGAGGGCATGGCTACACCTTC. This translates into CASSESRGHGYTF.

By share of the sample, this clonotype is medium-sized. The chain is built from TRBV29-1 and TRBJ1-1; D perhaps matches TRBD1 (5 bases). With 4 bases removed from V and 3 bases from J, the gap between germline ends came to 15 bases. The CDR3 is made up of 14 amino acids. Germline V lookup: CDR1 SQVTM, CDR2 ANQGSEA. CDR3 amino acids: CSVARGPEDTEAFF. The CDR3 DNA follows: TGCAGCGTTGCTAGGGGCCCTGAGGACACTGAAGCTTTCTTT.

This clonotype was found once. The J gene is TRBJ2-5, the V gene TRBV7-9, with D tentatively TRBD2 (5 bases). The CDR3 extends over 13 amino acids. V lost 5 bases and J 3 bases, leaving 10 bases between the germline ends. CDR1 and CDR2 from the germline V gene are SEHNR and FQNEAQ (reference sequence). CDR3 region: CASSPRGEETQYF. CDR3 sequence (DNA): TGTGCCAGCAGCCCCCGGGGTGAAGAGACCCAGTACTTC.

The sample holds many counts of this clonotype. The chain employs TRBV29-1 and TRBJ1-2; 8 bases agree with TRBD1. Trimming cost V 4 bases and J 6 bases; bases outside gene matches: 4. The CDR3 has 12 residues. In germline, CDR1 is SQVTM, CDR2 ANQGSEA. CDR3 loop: CSVVQGGDGYTF. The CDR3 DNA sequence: TGCAGCGTTGTACAGGGGGGCGATGGCTACACCTTC. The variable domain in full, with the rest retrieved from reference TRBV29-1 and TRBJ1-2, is SAVISQKPSRDICQRGTSLTIQCQVDSQVTMMFWYRQQPGQSLTLIATANQGSEATYESGFVIDKFPISRPNLTFSTLTVSNMSPEDSSIYLCSVVQGGDGYTFGSGTRLTVV.

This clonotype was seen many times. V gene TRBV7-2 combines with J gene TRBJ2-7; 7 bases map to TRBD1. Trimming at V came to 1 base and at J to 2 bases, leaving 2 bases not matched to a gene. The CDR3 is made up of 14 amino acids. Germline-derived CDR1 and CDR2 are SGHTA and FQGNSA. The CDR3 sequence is CASSLDRGAYEQYF. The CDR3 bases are TGTGCCAGCAGCTTAGACAGGGGTGCCTACGAGCAGTACTTC. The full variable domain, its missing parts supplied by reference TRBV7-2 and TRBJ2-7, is GAGVSQSPSNKVTEKGKDVELRCDPISGHTALYWYRQSLGQGLEFLIYFQGNSAPDKSGLPSDRFSAERTGGSVSTLTIQRTQQEDSAVYLCASSLDRGAYEQYFGPGTRLTVT.

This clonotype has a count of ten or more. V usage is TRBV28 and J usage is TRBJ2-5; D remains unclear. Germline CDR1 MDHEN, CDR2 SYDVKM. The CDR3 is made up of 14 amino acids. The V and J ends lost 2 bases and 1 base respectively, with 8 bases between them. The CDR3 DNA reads TGTGCCAGCAGTTTAAGCCAGATCCAAGAGACCCAGTACTTC. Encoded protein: CASSLSQIQETQYF.

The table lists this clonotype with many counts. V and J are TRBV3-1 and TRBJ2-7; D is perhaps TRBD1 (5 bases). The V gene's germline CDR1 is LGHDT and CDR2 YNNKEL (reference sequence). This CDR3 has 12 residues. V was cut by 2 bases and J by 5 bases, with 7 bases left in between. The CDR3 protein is CASSQSRDEQYF. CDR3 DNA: TGTGCCAGCAGCCAAAGCAGGGACGAGCAGTACTTC.